The rows below give T cell receptor beta chains drawn from one sample of a study of T cell responses to AZD1222 COVID-19 vaccine. Sequenced by immunoSEQ multiplex PCR; TCRdb stores in-frame clones only, minus some. Among around 72,000 clones, over 75% were seen once, and the ten largest hold around 24%. Sequenced here: peripheral blood, sampled on day 0 of AZD1222 vaccination. The receptors shown here come from an adult in good health. The CDR3 runs from the conserved cysteine through the conserved F or W. A D gene is named only where the DNA matches it firmly.

j_call,v_call,d_call,cdr3_aa
TRBJ1-4,TRBV7-9,NA,CASSLGAGDEKLFF
TRBJ1-1,TRBV20-1,NA,CSASEDPNTEAFF
TRBJ1-4,TRBV4-1,NA,CASSRTPEGGEKLFF
TRBJ2-5,TRBV7-8,TRBD1,CASSPKVPDRGGETQYF
TRBJ1-2,TRBV25-1,TRBD1,CASRGQGGRNGYTF
TRBJ1-5,TRBV5-8,NA,CASTLVRKALSDSNQPQHF
TRBJ1-2,TRBV2,NA,CASVSGIAGYTF
TRBJ1-2,TRBV25-1,TRBD1,CASSTGTGYGYTF
TRBJ1-1,TRBV5-1,TRBD1,CASSLEGRGHTEAFF
TRBJ1-6,TRBV3-1/TRBV3-2,NA,CASSLVKGAWSPLHF
TRBJ2-2,TRBV7-6,NA,CASSLSSSNTGELFF
TRBJ2-1,TRBV3-1/TRBV3-2,NA,CASSHRGRLYNEQFF
TRBJ1-2,TRBV30,NA,CAWTAIGYGYTF
TRBJ1-5,TRBV7-8,NA,CASGGQSNQPQHF